The 27 T cell receptor beta chains given below trace back to one sample, sequenced in a study of cytotoxic CD8 clonotypes in ibrutinib-treated CLL. Repertoires were generated with immunoSEQ multiplex PCR, while TCRdb's copy carries only in-frame clones and drops some. The sample lists some 58,000 clones; about three quarters were seen once. Sample: PBMCs, taken after 12 months of ibrutinib treatment. The receptor source for this set is a human donor with chronic lymphocytic leukemia.

V is TRBV7-6 and J is TRBJ1-4; 7 bases agree with TRBD1. CDR1 is SGHVS and CDR2 is FNYEAQ in the germline V gene. There are 15 residues in the CDR3. J lost 8 bases, V lost 5 bases, and 11 bases had no gene match. As DNA, the CDR3 is TGTGCCAGCAGCCCTAGCTTACCAGGGGGAGAAAAACTGTTTTTT. It is translated as CASSPSLPGGEKLFF. The full variable domain, in which reference TRBV7-6 and TRBJ1-4 provide the parts outside the CDR3, is GAGVSQSPRYKVTKRGQDVALRCDPISGHVSLYWYRQALGQGPEFLTYFNYEAQQDKSGLPNDRFSAERPEGSISTLTIQRTEQRDSAMYRCASSPSLPGGEKLFFGSGTQLSVL.

Written as DNA, the CDR3 is TGTGCCAGCAGAACCGACACCAAGCAAGAGACCCAGTACTTC. Amino acids: CASRTDTKQETQYF. The chain links TRBV6-1 to TRBJ2-5; D is uncertain. V shed 6 bases and J shed 2 bases, with 13 bases lying between them. From germline, CDR1 is MNHNS and CDR2 SASEGT. This CDR3 has 14 residues.

This chain joins TRBV27 and TRBJ1-1; D call uncertain. CDR3 length: 12 amino acids. V lost 5 bases and J lost 4, with 8 bases in between. Germline lookup yields CDR1 MNHEY and CDR2 SMNVEV (reference sequence). The DNA for the CDR3 is TGTGCCAGCAGTCCCGTGGGCACTGAAGCTTTCTTT. Translating it yields CASSPVGTEAFF.

The genes are TRBV2 and TRBJ2-1; 8 bases align to TRBD1. From germline, CDR1 is SNHLY and CDR2 FYNNEI. CDR3 length: 15 residues. V lost 7 bases to trimming and J lost 0 bases; unmatched junction nucleotides: 5. CDR3 loop: CASNGQGSSYNEQFF. CDR3 coding DNA: TGTGCCAGCAACGGACAGGGAAGCTCCTACAATGAGCAGTTCTTC.

The V gene is TRBV9, the J gene TRBJ2-1, with 9 bases aligning to TRBD1. Trimming at V came to 1 base and at J to 8 bases, leaving 4 bases not matched to a gene. The CDR3 has 14 amino acids. Germline loops: CDR1 SGDLS, CDR2 YYNGEE. CDR3 region: CASSVLGQGYEQFF. The CDR3 DNA sequence: TGTGCCAGCAGCGTACTGGGACAGGGCTATGAGCAGTTCTTC.

This chain joins TRBV5-1 and TRBJ1-1; TRBD1 matches 8 bases. The germline gives CDR1 SGHRS, CDR2 YFSETQ. The CDR3 is 13 amino acids. J lost 7 bases, V lost 0 bases, and 2 bases had no gene match. The CDR3 DNA sequence: TGCGCCAGCAGCTTGGTACAGGGGGTTGAAGCTTTCTTT. Its protein is CASSLVQGVEAFF.

V is TRBV28 and J is TRBJ2-2; D may correspond to TRBD1 or TRBD2 (5 bases each). This CDR3 spans 16 amino acids. From germline, CDR1 is MDHEN and CDR2 SYDVKM. Trimming left V 3 bases short and J 6 bases short, with 17 bases between. CDR3 protein: CASSFSTGMRAGELFF. DNA for the CDR3: TGTGCCAGCAGTTTTTCAACAGGAATGAGGGCCGGGGAGCTGTTTTTT.

The chain links TRBV29-1 to TRBJ2-1, with D unresolved. CDR1 and CDR2 (germline): SQVTM, ANQGSEA. The V end was cut by 2 bases, the J end by 5 bases, with 10 bases between. The CDR3 contains 13 residues. CDR3 region: CSVEWWQNNEQFF. CDR3 coding DNA: TGCAGCGTTGAATGGTGGCAGAACAATGAGCAGTTCTTC.

The V gene is TRBV10-3, the J gene TRBJ2-3; the D gene is possibly TRBD1 (6 bases). This CDR3 region has 15 residues. From germline, CDR1 is ENHRY and CDR2 SYGVKD. Between the trimmed V and J ends, which lost 4 bases and 2 bases, there was a span of 13 bases. The CDR3 reads CAISVGRTVTDTQYF. In nucleotides, the CDR3 is TGTGCCATCAGTGTAGGACGGACAGTCACAGATACGCAGTATTTT.

This clone turned up a few times. The chain combines TRBV5-4 with TRBJ2-7; 8 bases are shared with TRBD1. The CDR3 spans 14 residues. J was trimmed by 4 bases and V by 1 base; bases with no gene match: 4. CDR1 SGHNT and CDR2 YYREEE come from the germline V gene (reference sequence). The CDR3 coding sequence is TGTGCCAGCAGCTTGACCCAGGGGGCTTACGAGCAGTACTTC. Translation gives CASSLTQGAYEQYF. Together with reference TRBV5-4 and TRBJ2-7, the CDR3 gives the full variable domain: ETGVTQSPTHLIKTRGQQVTLRCSSQSGHNTVSWYQQALGQGPQFIFQYYREEENGRGNFPPRFSGLQFPNYSSELNVNALELDDSALYLCASSLTQGAYEQYFGPGTRLTVT.

This chain connects TRBV5-6 to TRBJ2-7; D remains unclear. Between the trimmed V and J ends, which lost 6 bases and 0 bases, there was a span of 16 bases. The CDR3 spans 15 residues. CDR1 is SGHDT and CDR2 is YYEEEE in the germline V gene. The CDR3 DNA follows: TGTGCCAGCATCCGTTCTATAGGGCACTCCTACGAGCAGTACTTC. Encoded protein: CASIRSIGHSYEQYF.

The J gene is TRBJ2-2, the V gene TRBV5-1; unclear D gene. V lost 2 bases, J lost 6 bases, and 2 bases lay in between. CDR1 is SGHRS, CDR2 YFSETQ, per germline. CDR3 length: 11 residues. Written as DNA, the CDR3 is TGCGCCAGCAGCTTTTCCGGGGAGCTGTTTTTT. Its protein is CASSFSGELFF.

This chain links TRBV5-4 with TRBJ2-5; 10 bases align to TRBD2. The CDR3 is made up of 13 amino acids. V trimming: 3 bases; J trimming: 9 bases; junction bases outside the gene matches: 5. CDR1 is SGHNT and CDR2 is YYREEE in the germline V gene (reference sequence). The CDR3 protein is CASSSSGGSPQYF. The CDR3 bases are TGTGCCAGCAGCTCTAGCGGGGGTTCGCCCCAGTACTTC.

This clone was observed a few times. The chain uses TRBV15 and TRBJ2-1; 16 positions match TRBD2. The CDR3 contains 18 residues. The V and J ends lost 6 bases and 0 bases, in that order; junction bases with no gene match: 5. Per germline, CDR1 LNHNV and CDR2 YYDKDF (reference sequence). This CDR3 is CATRGTSGRAYSYNEQFF. CDR3 coding DNA: TGTGCCACCAGGGGGACTAGCGGGAGGGCCTACTCCTACAATGAGCAGTTCTTC.

The chain employs TRBV5-6 and TRBJ1-3; the match to TRBD1 covers 8 bases. The CDR3 sequence is 14 residues long. Germline CDR1 and CDR2: SGHDT and YYEEEE. V was clipped by 2 bases and J by 8 bases; unmatched bases: 6. The CDR3 loop is CASSLQGVLYTIYF. In DNA form, the CDR3 reads TGTGCCAGCAGCTTACAGGGGGTGCTATACACCATATATTTT.

This chain links TRBV7-9 with TRBJ2-7, with 7 bases fitting TRBD2. CDR1 and CDR2 (germline): SEHNR, FQNEAQ (reference sequence). J was trimmed by 5 bases and V by 0 bases; bases with no gene match: 4. This CDR3 contains 14 residues. The CDR3 is CASSLALAVHEQYF. CDR3 bases: TGTGCCAGCAGCTTAGCGCTAGCGGTCCACGAGCAGTACTTC.

The chain joins TRBV19 to TRBJ2-1, with D possibly TRBD2 on 5 matching bases. Germline V lookup: CDR1 LNHDA, CDR2 SQIVND (reference sequence). Trimming shortened V by 6 bases and J by 7 bases, and 16 bases separated the two germline ends. The CDR3 is made up of 14 amino acids. The CDR3 spells CASRRGSMVNEQFF. CDR3 sequence (DNA): TGTGCCAGTAGGAGAGGGAGTATGGTGAATGAGCAGTTCTTC.

The rearrangement uses TRBV7-9 and TRBJ1-3; no reliable D call. The V end lost 5 bases, the J end lost 8 bases, and 19 bases lay between the germline ends. Germline V gives CDR1 SEHNR, CDR2 FQNEAQ (reference sequence). CDR3 size: 15 residues. CDR3: CASSRWDLGRDTIYF. CDR3 DNA: TGTGCCAGCAGCCGCTGGGATCTAGGGAGGGACACCATATATTTT.

The CDR3, as DNA: TGCAGCGTTTTAGGCGGACCATTCGGGCTTTACAATGAGCAGTTCTTC. It translates to CSVLGGPFGLYNEQFF. The rearrangement links TRBV29-1 to TRBJ2-1; the D is unclear. V was pared by 5 bases and J by 4 bases, with 21 bases between. The V gene's germline CDR1 is SQVTM and CDR2 ANQGSEA. This CDR3 contains 16 residues.

The rearrangement links TRBV28 to TRBJ2-7; D is unclear. The CDR3 runs to 13 residues. Germline loops: CDR1 MDHEN, CDR2 SYDVKM. The V and J ends lost 6 bases and 0 bases respectively, with 9 bases between them. This chain's CDR3 is CASRKTLSYEQYF. CDR3 DNA: TGTGCCAGCAGGAAGACACTCTCCTACGAGCAGTACTTC.

The chain links TRBV5-1 to TRBJ1-1; D remains unclear. With 4 bases removed from V and 0 bases from J, the gap between germline ends came to 13 bases. The CDR3 extends over 15 amino acids. Germline V lookup: CDR1 SGHRS, CDR2 YFSETQ. The CDR3 region is CASSPQPDLNTEAFF. DNA of the CDR3: TGCGCCAGCAGCCCCCAGCCCGACCTGAACACTGAAGCTTTCTTT.

As DNA, the CDR3 is TGTGCCAGCAGTTTATCTCGCGATAGCAATCAGCCCCAGCATTTT. It specifies CASSLSRDSNQPQHF. V is TRBV27 and J is TRBJ1-5; D is undetermined. CDR3 length equals 15 residues. The germline V gene encodes CDR1 MNHEY and CDR2 SMNVEV (reference sequence). Deletions cut 0 bases from V and 0 bases from J, with 6 bases between.

This chain uses TRBV18 with TRBJ1-3, with D hard to call. Between the trimmed V and J ends, which lost 3 bases and 8 bases, there was a span of 14 bases. The CDR3 contains 14 residues. Per germline, CDR1 KGHSH and CDR2 LQKENI. CDR3 bases: TGTGCCAGCTCACCTACTCCGGTGGCAGACACCATATATTTT. Its protein is CASSPTPVADTIYF.

The V and J genes are TRBV19 and TRBJ2-2, with 8 bases matching TRBD2. From germline, CDR1 is LNHDA and CDR2 SQIVND (reference sequence). The ends lost 6 bases at V and 3 bases at J; junction bases unmatched: 3. The CDR3 loop spans 14 amino acids. CDR3 sequence reads: CASSGRADTGELFF. The DNA of the CDR3 is TGTGCCAGTAGCGGGAGGGCCGACACCGGGGAGCTGTTTTTT.

The chain carries TRBV9 and TRBJ2-3; D unresolved. The V gene's germline CDR1 is SGDLS and CDR2 YYNGEE. The CDR3 runs 15 residues. The ends were cut back, 0 bases at V and 6 bases at J, with 14 bases in the middle. In DNA form, the CDR3 reads TGTGCCAGCAGCGTAGTAGGGCACGTAACTGATACGCAGTATTTT. This encodes CASSVVGHVTDTQYF. Combining the CDR3 with reference TRBV9 and TRBJ2-3 gives the whole variable domain DSGVTQTPKHLITATGQRVTLRCSPRSGDLSVYWYQQSLDQGLQFLIQYYNGEERAKGNILERFSAQQFPDLHSELNLSSLELGDSALYFCASSVVGHVTDTQYFGPGTRLTVL.

The rearrangement links TRBV5-1 to TRBJ2-7, with D possibly being TRBD1 (6 bases). V was pared by 4 bases and J by 2 bases, with 16 bases between. The CDR3 extends over 15 amino acids. The germline gives CDR1 SGHRS, CDR2 YFSETQ. The DNA of the CDR3 is TGCGCCAGCAGCGTGGACAGTAACCAACCCTACGAGCAGTACTTC. This gives the protein CASSVDSNQPYEQYF.

CDR3 nucleotide sequence: TGTGCCACCTCCGGGACCTACTATGGCTACACCTTC. This gives the protein CATSGTYYGYTF. The rearrangement joins TRBV28 to TRBJ1-2; possible D gene TRBD1, 5 bases. The CDR3 has 12 residues. From germline, CDR1 is MDHEN and CDR2 SYDVKM. Trimming cost V 10 bases and J 3 bases, with 12 bases left between them.